Listed here are 18 T cell receptor beta chains from one sample, sequenced in a study of T cells after yellow fever vaccination. TCRdb redid the calling of the 5' RACE reads with MiXCR, one entry per CDR3 protein. The sample has 450,000 to 600,000 distinct CDR3 sequences, roughly 14% seen once; the top ten hold over 12%. Here the sequenced sample was PBMCs, taken on the day of the yellow fever booster vaccination. These receptors came from a man aged 25-45 years who received the YFV17D yellow fever vaccine.

This clonotype was counted a few times. An end of the junction does not agree with germline; a read error may underlie this. The chain combines TRBV7-2 with TRBJ2-5; no firm D call. CDR1 is SGHTA and CDR2 is FQGNSA in the germline V gene. The CDR3 extends over 12 amino acids. CDR3 sequence (DNA): TGTGCTAGCAGCAAACCCCAAGAGACCCAGTACTTC. Encoded protein: CASSKPQETQYF.

The chain recombines TRBV20-1 with TRBJ2-3; D might be TRBD1 (6 bases). CDR1 is DFQATT and CDR2 is SNEGSKA in the germline V gene (reference sequence). V lost 5 bases to trimming and J lost 8 bases, with 8 bases between them. The CDR3 loop spans 10 amino acids. The CDR3 spells CSAHRVTQYF. CDR3 nucleotides: TGCAGTGCTCACAGGGTTACGCAGTATTTT.

In this sample, this clonotype turned up a few times. The V and J genes are TRBV7-2 and TRBJ2-7; D might be TRBD2 (6 bases). The CDR3 consists of 9 residues. In germline, CDR1 is SGHTA, CDR2 FQGNSA. The CDR3 sequence is CAEGYEQYF. For the CDR3, the DNA is TGTGCGGAGGGATACGAGCAGTACTTC.

This clonotype has only a few counts. The rearrangement uses TRBV20-1 and TRBJ2-2, with D hard to call. Looked up from germline, CDR1 is DFQATT and CDR2 is SNEGSKA (reference sequence). This CDR3 spans 14 amino acids. V lost 5 bases, J lost 0 bases, and 10 bases lay in between. The chain's CDR3 is CSAYGPTNTGELFF. The CDR3 DNA reads as TGCAGTGCTTACGGACCCACGAACACCGGGGAGCTGTTTTTT.

CDR3 protein: CASSQDHGDEQFF. The CDR3 DNA reads as TGCGCCAGCAGCCAAGATCACGGGGATGAGCAGTTCTTC. V is TRBV4-3 and J is TRBJ2-1; a weak D match, TRBD2 (5 bases). CDR1 is LGHNA, CDR2 YSLEER, per germline. Deletions cut 0 bases from V and 8 bases from J, with 8 bases between. The CDR3 length is 13 residues.

The sample holds many counts of this clonotype. V is TRBV27 and J is TRBJ2-7, with 7 nucleotides matching TRBD2. The CDR3 runs to 15 residues. Losses at the gene ends were 2 bases for V and 1 base for J; bases not matched to a gene: 5. Germline V gene sequence: CDR1 MNHEY, CDR2 SMNVEV (reference sequence). CDR3 region: CASSLGLAASYEQYF. In nucleotides, the CDR3 is TGTGCCAGCAGTTTAGGGCTAGCGGCGTCCTACGAGCAGTACTTC.

This clonotype occurred a few times. The genes are TRBV5-1 and TRBJ1-2; 10 bases are a match to TRBD1. The CDR3 has 13 residues. Germline V gene lookup returns CDR1 SGHRS and CDR2 YFSETQ. The junction had 3 bases not matched to a gene; V was cut back by 3 bases and J by 7 bases. The CDR3 protein is CASSSRDRGGYTF. The CDR3 DNA follows: TGCGCCAGCAGCTCCCGGGACAGGGGTGGCTACACCTTC.

The sample holds a few counts of this clonotype. The rearrangement links TRBV18 to TRBJ2-1; 9 bases are shared with TRBD2. Trimming took 1 base from V and 2 from J; bases not matched to a gene: 3. CDR1 is KGHSH and CDR2 is LQKENI in the germline V gene. The CDR3 loop spans 16 amino acids. The CDR3 reads CASSPLASGTYNEQFF. The DNA for the CDR3 is TGTGCCAGCTCACCACTTGCTAGCGGGACCTACAATGAGCAGTTCTTC.

In its sample, this clonotype was seen many times. This sequence joins TRBV4-3 and TRBJ1-6; no definite D call. The V end lost 0 bases, the J end lost 0 bases, and 9 bases lay between the germline ends. The germline CDR1 and CDR2 sequences are LGHNA and YSLEER. The CDR3 has 17 amino acids. The CDR3 DNA follows: TGCGCCAGCAGCCAAGATCGCGGTAGCTCCTATAATTCACCCCTCCACTTT. Translation: CASSQDRGSSYNSPLHF.

The chain recombines TRBV6-1 with TRBJ2-1; 9 bases are a match to TRBD2. CDR3 length equals 13 residues. Germline assignment: CDR1 MNHNS and CDR2 SASEGT. The V segment lost 7 bases and the J segment 6 bases; nucleotides outside the gene matches: 4. CDR3 sequence reads: CASTSGKFNEQFF. The CDR3, as DNA: TGTGCCAGCACTAGCGGGAAGTTCAATGAGCAGTTCTTC.

This clonotype occurred a few times. This chain joins TRBV7-2 and TRBJ2-5; a possible D gene is TRBD2 (5 bases). V was clipped by 4 bases and J by 5 bases, with 20 bases between them. The CDR3 runs to 16 residues. Germline V CDR1 and CDR2: SGHTA, FQGNSA. This CDR3 reads CASSSRRDQPRETQYF. Here the CDR3 DNA reads TGTGCCAGCAGCTCCCGACGGGATCAACCAAGGGAGACCCAGTACTTC.

V is TRBV6-2 or TRBV6-3 and J is TRBJ2-1; D is unclear. The V gene lost 7 bases and the J gene lost 2 bases, with 9 bases spanning the gap. Germline assignment: CDR1 MNHEY and CDR2 SVGEGT. The CDR3 contains 13 residues. CDR3 loop: CASNGNTYNEQFF. In DNA, the CDR3 is TGTGCCAGCAATGGTAACACCTACAATGAGCAGTTCTTC.

V and J are TRBV5-1 and TRBJ2-3, with unresolved D. V lost 1 base to trimming and J lost 4 bases, with 7 bases between them. Per germline, CDR1 SGHRS and CDR2 YFSETQ. The CDR3 runs to 13 residues. In DNA, the CDR3 is TGCGCCAGCAGCTTGAGTGCTCCAGATACGCAGTATTTT. Its protein is CASSLSAPDTQYF.

This rearrangement joins TRBV19 to TRBJ1-5; no reliable D call. Trimming removed 7 bases from V and 0 bases from J, with 7 bases in between. Germline V gene lookup returns CDR1 LNHDA and CDR2 SQIVND (reference sequence). The CDR3 covers 13 residues. CDR3 protein: CASKASSNQPQHF. The CDR3 DNA reads as TGTGCCAGTAAGGCTAGTAGCAATCAGCCCCAGCATTTT.

This clonotype occurred a few times. The chain combines TRBV18 with TRBJ2-7, with D tentatively TRBD2 (6 bases). The CDR3 runs to 13 residues. Trimming stripped 4 bases from V and 5 bases from J, with 12 bases between. Germline CDR1 and CDR2: KGHSH and LQKENI. CDR3 protein: CASSLRGIDEQYF. CDR3 in DNA: TGTGCCAGCTCACTACGGGGGATCGACGAGCAGTACTTC.

V gene TRBV29-1 combines with J gene TRBJ2-6; unclear D gene. The CDR3 consists of 14 residues. Germline V gene data show CDR1 as SQVTM and CDR2 as ANQGSEA. V lost 8 bases and J 2 bases, leaving 13 bases between the germline ends. The CDR3 coding sequence is TGCAGCTCTGTACCCCTGACTGGGGCCAACGTCCTGACTTTC. Translation: CSSVPLTGANVLTF.

The chain is built from TRBV5-5 and TRBJ2-2, with D unclear. This CDR3 has 16 amino acids. V was shortened by 1 base and J by 4 bases, with 14 bases between the two germline ends. CDR1 is SGHKS, CDR2 YYEKEE, per germline (reference sequence). The CDR3 DNA reads TGTGCCAGCAGCTTGCAGCAGCCTCGGTCCACCGGGGAGCTGTTTTTT. It is translated as CASSLQQPRSTGELFF.

The CDR3 sequence: CASSYSTSGGYNEQFF. The CDR3 coding sequence is TGTGCCAGCAGTTACTCGACTAGCGGTGGGTACAATGAGCAGTTCTTC. The V and J genes are TRBV6-5 and TRBJ2-1; 9 bases are shared with TRBD2. The germline gives CDR1 MNHEY, CDR2 SVGAGI. The V gene end was trimmed by 0 bases and the J gene end by 4 bases; junction bases not matched to a gene: 4. The CDR3 extends over 16 amino acids.